Listed below are T cell receptor beta chains from one sample, sequenced in a study of blood T cell repertoires in COVID-19. TCRdb's copy holds only in-frame clones and misses some; the assay was immunoSEQ multiplex PCR. This table holds over 120,000 clones, about 75% found once. Sequenced: PBMCs or T cells enriched from blood (not recorded which). These receptors were obtained from a woman aged 45-65 years who had recovered from COVID-19. The conserved cysteine and the conserved F or W are not part of the CDR3 here. A D gene is named only where the DNA matches it firmly.

d_call j_call v_call cdr3_aa
TRBD1 TRBJ1-2 TRBV2 ASTKGARDYGYT
. TRBJ2-1 TRBV6-5 ASSYSPVEGSNEQF
. TRBJ2-7 TRBV11-2 ASSLDARTHEQY
TRBD2 TRBJ2-1 TRBV4-2 ASSHYAGDSYNEQF
. TRBJ2-1 TRBV5-5 ASSIWGPDNEQF
. TRBJ2-1 TRBV9 ASSVRGVEAHNEQF
. TRBJ2-5 TRBV19 ASRTATGLQETQY
. TRBJ1-4 TRBV28 ASSLGLQRDEKLF
TRBD1 TRBJ1-2 TRBV11-3 ASSYGQGFYGYT
TRBD1 TRBJ1-6 TRBV2 ASSEALVAGGFNSPLH
TRBD1 TRBJ2-3 TRBV6-5 ASSRDRGLENTQY
. TRBJ2-2 TRBV10-3 AISSNRHTNTGELF
TRBD1 TRBJ1-1 TRBV5-1 ASSGGQQNTEAF
. TRBJ2-7 TRBV29-1 SVGRGREQY
. TRBJ1-5 TRBV5-1 ASSLSEGNQPQH
. TRBJ2-1 TRBV11-2 ASSLEFSSSYNEQF
TRBD2 TRBJ2-5 TRBV5-4 ASSLWTSKETQY
. TRBJ2-1 TRBV7-2 ASSSLLGRGDEQF
. TRBJ1-2 TRBV19 ASSIGLDTLFNYGYT
TRBD2 TRBJ2-2 TRBV5-6 ASSFTSGGASGELF
TRBD1 TRBJ1-2 TRBV5-1 ASSPGTGVANYGYT
. TRBJ1-3 TRBV12-3/TRBV12-4 ASSPMADTIY
TRBD1 TRBJ1-2 TRBV25-1 ASATWTGMDYGYT
TRBD2 TRBJ2-5 TRBV6-6 ANISGGARETQY
. TRBJ2-2 TRBV7-9 ASSLAEGELF
. TRBJ2-7 TRBV15 ATSRAGEQY
. TRBJ1-1 TRBV7-8 ASSLSTVENTEAF
. TRBJ1-6 TRBV7-6 ASSDLGGRGYNSPLH
. TRBJ1-4 TRBV18 ASSPDSATNEKLF
. TRBJ1-6 TRBV5-4 ASSPRGVDSPLH
TRBD2 TRBJ2-2 TRBV11-3 ASSLGLAGFNTGELF
. TRBJ2-5 TRBV6-5 AVGGMQTQY
. TRBJ1-2 TRBV7-2 ASSFGGRGGYT
. TRBJ2-1 TRBV14 ASSQSGFAYNEQF
. TRBJ1-5 TRBV30 AGGEDSTQPQH
. TRBJ2-1 TRBV7-9 ASSSGLNEQF
TRBD1 TRBJ1-2 TRBV19 ASSIGTPWQGGNRYGYT
. TRBJ1-5 TRBV11-2 ASSPLPGQPQH
TRBD1 TRBJ1-6 TRBV6-5 ASSRDRVGSPLH
TRBD2 TRBJ2-1 TRBV7-9 ASSLSGRGNEQF
TRBD2 TRBJ2-2 TRBV14 ASSIAGVSGELF
TRBD1 TRBJ1-2 TRBV4-1 ASSDRTGANYGYT
. TRBJ1-1 TRBV10-3 AISEDGVNTEAF
TRBD2 TRBJ2-1 TRBV4-2 ASSTSGPYNEQF
TRBD1 TRBJ1-2 TRBV4-2 ASSQGGQGAASGYT
TRBD1 TRBJ1-6 TRBV27 ASSLRGRDSPLH